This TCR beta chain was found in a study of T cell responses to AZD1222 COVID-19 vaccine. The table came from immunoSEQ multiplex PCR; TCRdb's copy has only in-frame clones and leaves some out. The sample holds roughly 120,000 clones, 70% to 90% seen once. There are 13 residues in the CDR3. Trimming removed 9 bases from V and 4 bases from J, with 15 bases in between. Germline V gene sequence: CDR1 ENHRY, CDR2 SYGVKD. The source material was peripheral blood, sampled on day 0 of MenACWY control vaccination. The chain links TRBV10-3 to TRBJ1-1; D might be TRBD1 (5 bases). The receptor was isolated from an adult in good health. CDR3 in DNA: TGTGCCATTACCAGGGATGAGGGCACTGAAGCTTTCTTT. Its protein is CAITRDEGTEAFF.